Each of the 30 T cell receptor beta chains below was sequenced from the same sample in a study of blood T cell repertoires in COVID-19. The table came from immunoSEQ multiplex PCR; TCRdb's copy has only in-frame clones and leaves some out. Among roughly 150,000 clones listed, 65% to 85% were seen once. The sequenced sample consisted of peripheral blood. All receptors derive from a woman between 70 and 85 years old who had recovered from COVID-19.

A single count supports this clone. The genes are TRBV29-1 and TRBJ1-3, with TRBD1 as a possible D gene (5 bases). The CDR3 sequence is 14 residues long. V lost 4 bases to trimming and J lost 8 bases, with 18 bases between them. Germline V gives CDR1 SQVTM, CDR2 ANQGSEA. The CDR3 here is CSVGPKGVGYTIYF. CDR3 in DNA: TGCAGCGTTGGCCCTAAAGGGGTCGGGTACACCATATATTTT.

The chain links TRBV10-3 to TRBJ1-2; D is possibly TRBD1 (6 bases). Trimming shortened V by 6 bases and J by 2 bases, and 10 bases separated the two germline ends. The CDR3 length is 13 residues. From germline, CDR1 is ENHRY and CDR2 SYGVKD. The CDR3 coding sequence is TGTGCCATCAGCAACAGGGACAACTATGGCTACACCTTC. This translates into CAISNRDNYGYTF.

The table lists this clone with a count of one. The chain links TRBV19 to TRBJ2-7; D gene uncertain. V lost 5 bases to trimming and J lost 1 base, with 18 bases between them. CDR3 length: 16 amino acids. Per the germline V gene, CDR1 is LNHDA and CDR2 is SQIVND (reference sequence). CDR3 amino acids: CASSLGGRYFSYEQYF. The DNA for the CDR3 is TGTGCCAGTAGTTTAGGCGGCCGCTACTTTTCCTACGAGCAGTACTTC. Drawing the rest from reference TRBV19 and TRBJ2-7, the complete variable domain is DGGITQSPKYLFRKEGQNVTLSCEQNLNHDAMYWYRQDPGQGLRLIYYSQIVNDFQKGDIAEGYSVSREKKESFPLTVTSAQKNPTAFYLCASSLGGRYFSYEQYFGPGTRLTVT.

The rearrangement links TRBV4-3 to TRBJ2-7; 12 bases are a match to TRBD2. Germline V lookup: CDR1 LGHNA, CDR2 YSLEER. V shed 1 base and J 0 bases; nucleotides not matched to a gene: 10. The CDR3 has 19 residues. CDR3 sequence (DNA): TGCGCCAGCAGCCAAGGGGCAACCCTAGCGGGAGGGGACTCCTACGAGCAGTACTTC. This encodes CASSQGATLAGGDSYEQYF.

The chain has TRBV21-1 and TRBJ1-1; the table's D call TRBD1 went unverified against the DNA. TRBV21-1 is reported as a pseudogene. This CDR3 region has 14 residues. Written as DNA, the CDR3 is TGTGCCAGCAGCCTCGACAGGGGACCCACTGAAGCTTTCTTT. It specifies CASSLDRGPTEAFF.

The chain combines TRBV5-1 with TRBJ1-5, with D possibly TRBD1 on 5 matching bases. V lost 4 bases and J lost 11, with 28 bases in between. The CDR3 runs 17 residues. CDR1 is SGHRS and CDR2 is YFSETQ in the germline V gene. The CDR3 DNA is TGCGCCAGCAGCCTGGCCCCCTTGGACCGTACCCGGGGGGCCCAGCATTTT. Amino acids: CASSLAPLDRTRGAQHF.

This clone was seen only once. The chain joins TRBV27 to TRBJ1-1, with D maybe TRBD1 (6 bases). Germline V gene lookup returns CDR1 MNHEY and CDR2 SMNVEV (reference sequence). This CDR3 contains 12 residues. The ends were cut back, 2 bases at V and 10 bases at J, with 11 bases in the middle. The CDR3 DNA is TGTGCCAGCAGTTTACAGGGGAAGACAGCTTTCTTT. Amino acid sequence: CASSLQGKTAFF.

The V and J genes are TRBV9 and TRBJ1-2, with D possibly matching TRBD1 (5 bases). V lost 5 bases to trimming and J lost 8 bases, with 13 bases between them. Germline CDR1 and CDR2: SGDLS and YYNGEE. CDR3 length: 12 residues. CDR3 sequence reads: CASRDNREGYTF. Written as DNA, the CDR3 is TGTGCCAGCAGGGACAATCGGGAGGGCTACACCTTC.

V usage is TRBV5-6 and J usage is TRBJ2-1, with 9 nucleotides matching TRBD2. Germline V gene data show CDR1 as SGHDT and CDR2 as YYEEEE. J was trimmed by 8 bases and V by 2 bases; bases with no gene match: 5. This CDR3 has 14 amino acids. In nucleotides, the CDR3 is TGTGCCAGCAGCTTTCGCGGGGGGGCCTATGAGCAGTTCTTC. Protein: CASSFRGGAYEQFF.

A few counts support this clone. The rearrangement uses TRBV2 and TRBJ1-1, with 7 bases aligning to TRBD1. Germline V gene lookup returns CDR1 SNHLY and CDR2 FYNNEI. The ends lost 4 bases at V and 0 bases at J; junction bases unmatched: 2. This CDR3 contains 14 residues. The CDR3 DNA sequence: TGTGCCAGCAGTGGGGGACAGCTGAACACTGAAGCTTTCTTT. It specifies CASSGGQLNTEAFF.

The chain employs TRBV6-1 and TRBJ2-5; a weak D match, TRBD2 (5 bases). The germline CDR1 and CDR2 sequences are MNHNS and SASEGT. Trimming took off 1 base at V and 11 bases at J, with 17 bases between the two ends. The CDR3 has 14 residues. This CDR3 is CASSEGGGPYQQYF. The CDR3 region has the DNA TGTGCCAGCAGTGAAGGCGGAGGACCATATCAACAGTACTTC.

CDR3 DNA sequence: TGTGCCACCTACAGGGCGGCAGGCTACACCTTC. Translation: CATYRAAGYTF. The chain combines TRBV19 with TRBJ1-2; D is perhaps TRBD1 (6 bases). The germline V gene encodes CDR1 LNHDA and CDR2 SQIVND (reference sequence). There are 11 residues in the CDR3. The germline V and J ends were trimmed by 10 bases and 8 bases, with 14 bases remaining between them.

This chain uses TRBV6-5 with TRBJ1-2; 9 bases map to TRBD1. V lost 7 bases and J lost 8; bases outside the gene matches: 8. The CDR3 consists of 13 residues. In germline, CDR1 is MNHEY, CDR2 SVGAGI. CDR3 sequence (DNA): TGTGCCAGCACCCGGGACAGGGAGGCCGGCTACACCTTC. Its protein product is CASTRDREAGYTF.

The V gene is TRBV2, the J gene TRBJ1-4, with TRBD1 as a possible D gene (6 bases). Germline-derived CDR1 and CDR2 are SNHLY and FYNNEI. The CDR3 contains 13 residues. Between the trimmed V and J ends, which lost 7 bases and 12 bases, there was a span of 18 bases. The CDR3 DNA reads as TGTGCCAGCACTGAGAGGGGGGGGCTTGAACTGTTTTTT. The encoded protein is CASTERGGLELFF.

This chain connects TRBV29-1 to TRBJ2-5, with a weak D call TRBD2 (5 bases). CDR1 SQVTM and CDR2 ANQGSEA come from the germline V gene. The CDR3 covers 12 residues. V was cut by 4 bases and J by 5 bases, with 11 bases left in between. The CDR3 sequence: CSVGPGWETQYF. In DNA form, the CDR3 reads TGCAGCGTTGGACCGGGGTGGGAGACCCAGTACTTC.

This chain uses TRBV24-1 with TRBJ2-1, with 13 bases matching TRBD2. Germline lookup yields CDR1 KGHDR and CDR2 SFDVKD. The V segment lost 3 bases and the J segment 3 bases; nucleotides outside the gene matches: 10. The CDR3 consists of 19 residues. This CDR3 is CATSDPRTSGSWNYNEQFF. The CDR3 DNA follows: TGTGCCACCAGTGATCCTCGGACTAGCGGGAGTTGGAACTACAATGAGCAGTTCTTC.

On this clone itself: A junction end diverges from the germline sequence, so it may reflect a read error. The chain links TRBV20-1 to TRBJ2-7; a possible D gene is TRBD2 (6 bases). CDR3 length: 11 amino acids. Germline V gene lookup returns CDR1 DFQATT and CDR2 SNEGSKA (reference sequence). DNA for the CDR3: TGTGCCCGGGGGACGCCCTACGAGCAGTACTTC. Protein product: CARGTPYEQYF.

This chain uses TRBV5-1 with TRBJ2-1; D not resolved. The CDR3 sequence is 16 residues long. The germline CDR1 and CDR2 sequences are SGHRS and YFSETQ. The V end was cut by 0 bases, the J end by 3 bases, with 13 bases between. The CDR3 coding sequence is TGCGCCAGCAGCTTGGGCTCACACCAAATCTACAATGAGCAGTTCTTC. Its translation: CASSLGSHQIYNEQFF.

The chain joins TRBV19 to TRBJ2-3, with D uncertain. V lost 4 bases and J lost 2, with 19 bases in between. CDR3 size: 17 residues. Germline V CDR1 and CDR2: LNHDA, SQIVND (reference sequence). In nucleotides, the CDR3 is TGTGCCAGTAGTAACCGAGGAAGCCAAGGATCCACAGATACGCAGTATTTT. Translation gives CASSNRGSQGSTDTQYF.

This clone was detected only a few times. This chain links TRBV19 with TRBJ1-5, with 10 bases lining up with TRBD1. This CDR3 has 17 amino acids. V was pared by 4 bases and J by 0 bases, with 6 bases of the junction left unmatched. Per germline, CDR1 LNHDA and CDR2 SQIVND (reference sequence). The CDR3 DNA sequence: TGTGCCAGTAGTACGAGAGGGGACAGGGGTAGCAATCAGCCCCAGCATTTT. This sequence encodes CASSTRGDRGSNQPQHF.

This chain joins TRBV29-1 and TRBJ1-1; 9 bases are a match to TRBD1. This CDR3 has 13 amino acids. Looked up from germline, CDR1 is SQVTM and CDR2 is ANQGSEA. Trimming at V came to 6 bases and at J to 4 bases, leaving 6 bases not matched to a gene. Here the CDR3 reads CSVRDRASTEAFF. The CDR3 region has the DNA TGCAGCGTACGGGACAGGGCGAGCACTGAAGCTTTCTTT.

This clone appeared a few times. The rearrangement links TRBV7-9 to TRBJ1-4, with TRBD1 matching 7 bases. Germline CDR1 and CDR2: SEHNR and FQNEAQ (reference sequence). The J segment lost 7 bases and the V segment lost 3 bases, leaving 8 bases of the junction unmatched. The CDR3 has 15 residues. The CDR3 reads CASSLGRGQGEKLFF. The DNA for the CDR3 is TGTGCCAGCAGCTTGGGAAGGGGGCAGGGTGAAAAACTGTTTTTT.

J is TRBJ1-1 and V is TRBV10-1, with TRBD1 as a possible D gene (5 bases). The germline CDR1 and CDR2 sequences are WNHNN and SYGVQD (reference sequence). The V gene lost 8 bases and the J gene lost 0 bases, with 16 bases spanning the gap. This CDR3 is built from 15 residues. CDR3: CASPGGGPMNTEAFF. The CDR3, as DNA: TGCGCCAGCCCCGGCGGGGGTCCCATGAACACTGAAGCTTTCTTT.

This clone has a handful of counts. J is TRBJ2-5 and V is TRBV7-9, with TRBD1 identical over 10 bases. V gave up 3 bases and J gave up 7 bases; unmatched junction bases: 2. The germline V gene has CDR1 SEHNR and CDR2 FQNEAQ (reference sequence). The CDR3 is 13 amino acids. CDR3 DNA: TGTGCCAGCAGCTTCCGGACAGGGGGGACCCAGTACTTC. Translation gives CASSFRTGGTQYF.

The V and J genes are TRBV24-1 and TRBJ2-7, with D possibly TRBD1 on 7 matching bases. The V gene's germline CDR1 is KGHDR and CDR2 SFDVKD. The CDR3 extends over 16 amino acids. Trimming removed 0 bases from V and 3 bases from J, with 14 bases in between. CDR3 protein: CATSDLRAGGLYEQYF. The CDR3 coding sequence is TGTGCCACCAGTGATTTGCGGGCAGGGGGGCTCTACGAGCAGTACTTC.

This chain connects TRBV12-3 or TRBV12-4 to TRBJ2-3; a possible D gene is TRBD2 (6 bases). The CDR3 is made up of 12 amino acids. Here the CDR3 DNA reads TGTGCGGGGGGTACTAGCACAGATACGCAGTATTTT. It is translated as CAGGTSTDTQYF.

V usage is TRBV20-1 and J usage is TRBJ2-1; D possibly corresponds to TRBD1 (5 bases). Between the trimmed V and J ends, which lost 0 bases and 9 bases, there was a span of 6 bases. The CDR3 has 11 residues. Germline assignment: CDR1 DFQATT and CDR2 SNEGSKA (reference sequence). The CDR3 protein is CSARDRVEQFF. In nucleotides, the CDR3 is TGCAGTGCTAGAGACAGGGTTGAGCAGTTCTTC.

The chain carries TRBV7-2 and TRBJ2-6; no definite D call. Trimming left V 5 bases short and J 1 base short, with 9 bases between. CDR1 and CDR2 from the germline V gene are SGHTA and FQGNSA. The CDR3 is made up of 15 amino acids. CDR3 region: CASSPRWSGANVLTF. In DNA form, the CDR3 reads TGTGCCAGCAGCCCCCGGTGGTCTGGGGCCAACGTCCTGACTTTC. The whole variable domain, filled in from reference TRBV7-2 and TRBJ2-6, reads GAGVSQSPSNKVTEKGKDVELRCDPISGHTALYWYRQSLGQGLEFLIYFQGNSAPDKSGLPSDRFSAERTGGSVSTLTIQRTQQEDSAVYLCASSPRWSGANVLTFGAGSRLTVL.

The CDR3 bases are TGTGCCAGCAGCCCCACCGGGACTACAACCTACGAGCAGTACTTC. This encodes CASSPTGTTTYEQYF. The chain is built from TRBV7-3 and TRBJ2-7; 7 positions match TRBD2. The V segment lost 5 bases and the J segment 2 bases; nucleotides outside the gene matches: 9. The CDR3 runs 15 residues. Germline values: CDR1 SGHTA, CDR2 FQGTGA.

CDR3 region: CASSPAGAYGYTF. The CDR3 DNA follows: TGTGCCAGCAGCCCCGCAGGGGCCTATGGCTACACCTTC. The rearrangement uses TRBV3-1 (or the pseudogene TRBV3-2) and TRBJ1-2; D may be TRBD1 (6 bases). The V end was cut by 4 bases, the J end by 4 bases, with 10 bases between. The CDR3 extends over 13 amino acids. Germline V gives CDR1 LGHDT, CDR2 YNNKEL (reference sequence).